This record covers a single T cell receptor (beta chain). Its antigen remains unknown. Described time point: new active TB diagnosis, blood taken before or within 7 days of starting treatment. These data originate in a study of T cells in tuberculosis. CDR1 is MNHEY and CDR2 is SMNVEV in the germline V gene (reference sequence). The CDR3 contains 14 residues. V shed 5 bases and J 11 bases; nucleotides not matched to a gene: 9. The study, taken as a whole, reports: Cases with active tuberculosis were adults, while controls were adolescents. Shorter CDR3-alpha in active tuberculosis partly drove smaller distances. Using the GMM-specific repertoire gave about 87% accuracy versus approximately 70% with motifs.

The method was immunoSEQ multiplex PCR; TCRdb's version includes in-frame clones alone and lacks a portion of them. This table holds tens of thousands of clones, 92% found once. The genes are TRBV27 and TRBJ1-2; 12 positions match TRBD1. The clonotype originates from an adult with tuberculosis. The material sequenced was PBMCs, taken at tuberculosis diagnosis. CDR3 nucleotide sequence: TGTGCCAGCAGTGCCCGGGACAGGGGGCCCAGGTACACCTTC. It is translated as CASSARDRGPRYTF.